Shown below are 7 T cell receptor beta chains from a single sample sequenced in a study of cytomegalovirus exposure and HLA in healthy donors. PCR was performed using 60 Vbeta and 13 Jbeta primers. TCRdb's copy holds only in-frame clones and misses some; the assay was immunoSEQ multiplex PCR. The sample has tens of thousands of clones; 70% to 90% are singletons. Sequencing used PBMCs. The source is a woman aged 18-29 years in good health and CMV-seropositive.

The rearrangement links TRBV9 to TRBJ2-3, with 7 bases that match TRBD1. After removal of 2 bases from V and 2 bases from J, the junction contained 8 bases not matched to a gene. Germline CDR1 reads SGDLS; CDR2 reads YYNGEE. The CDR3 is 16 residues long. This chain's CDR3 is CASSVGTAMYTDTQYF. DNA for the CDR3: TGTGCCAGCAGCGTGGGGACAGCGATGTACACAGATACGCAGTATTTT.

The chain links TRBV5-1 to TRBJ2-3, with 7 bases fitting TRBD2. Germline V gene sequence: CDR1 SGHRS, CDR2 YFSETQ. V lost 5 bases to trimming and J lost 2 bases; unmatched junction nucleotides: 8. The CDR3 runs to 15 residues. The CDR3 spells CASRGQRGNTDTQYF. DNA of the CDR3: TGCGCCAGCAGGGGGCAGCGGGGAAACACAGATACGCAGTATTTT.

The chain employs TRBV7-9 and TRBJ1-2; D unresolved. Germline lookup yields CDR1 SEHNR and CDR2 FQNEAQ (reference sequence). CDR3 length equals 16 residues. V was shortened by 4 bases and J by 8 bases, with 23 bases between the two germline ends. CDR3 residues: CASSSRETETKEGYTF. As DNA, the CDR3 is TGTGCCAGCAGCTCCCGGGAGACCGAAACCAAGGAGGGCTACACCTTC.

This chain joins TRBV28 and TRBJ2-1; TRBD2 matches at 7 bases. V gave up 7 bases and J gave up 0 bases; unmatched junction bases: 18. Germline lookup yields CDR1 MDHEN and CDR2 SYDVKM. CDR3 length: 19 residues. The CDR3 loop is CASTFLGSGVPHSYNEQFF. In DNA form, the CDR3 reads TGTGCCAGCACCTTCCTCGGAAGCGGGGTACCCCACTCCTACAATGAGCAGTTCTTC.

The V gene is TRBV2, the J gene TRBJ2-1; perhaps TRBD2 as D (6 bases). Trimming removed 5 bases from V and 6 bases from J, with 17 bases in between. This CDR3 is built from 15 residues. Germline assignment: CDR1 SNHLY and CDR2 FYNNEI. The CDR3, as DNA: TGTGCCAGCAGTCCGGGGGTCGGGTGGGGCAATGAGCAGTTCTTC. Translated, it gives CASSPGVGWGNEQFF.

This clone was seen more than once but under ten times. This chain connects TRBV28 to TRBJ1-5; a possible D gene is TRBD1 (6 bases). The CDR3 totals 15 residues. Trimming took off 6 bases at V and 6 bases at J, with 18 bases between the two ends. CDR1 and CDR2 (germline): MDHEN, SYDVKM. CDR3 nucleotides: TGTGCCAGCAGCCAATCCTACAGGGTCCGTCAGCCCCAGCATTTT. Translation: CASSQSYRVRQPQHF.

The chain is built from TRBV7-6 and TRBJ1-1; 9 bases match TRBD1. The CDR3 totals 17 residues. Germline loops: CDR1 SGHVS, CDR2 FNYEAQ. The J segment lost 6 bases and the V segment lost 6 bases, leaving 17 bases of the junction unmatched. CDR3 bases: TGTGCCAGCAGTAGCCCGGGACAGGGTTTTTTTGGAGCTGAAGCTTTCTTT. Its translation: CASSSPGQGFFGAEAFF.